This TCR beta chain was recovered during a study of technical replicates of blood from several donors. Per the germline V gene, CDR1 is SEHNR and CDR2 is FQNEAQ (reference sequence). The CDR3 has 15 amino acids. Deletions cut 5 bases from V and 4 bases from J, with 15 bases between. Data came from immunoSEQ multiplex PCR; TCRdb stores just in-frame clones and leaves some out. This repertoire shows 84,000 or so clones, around 97% found once; its top ten account for 0.15% to 0.2%. This clonotype was obtained from a human donor in good health. The rearrangement joins TRBV7-9 to TRBJ2-1, with unresolved D. Sequencing was done on a sample of T cells isolated from PBMCs. For the CDR3, the DNA is TGTGCCAGCAGCCCTAGACTTAGTCGATACAATGAGCAGTTCTTC. Its protein is CASSPRLSRYNEQFF.